These 8 T cell receptor beta chains were sequenced from one sample in a study of blood T cells in healthy people across ages. The use of a sample-barcoded 5' primer and a J-beta primer mix characterized a second PCR of roughly 7 to 11 cycles. Via MiXCR, TCRdb re-called the 5' RACE reads, giving one row per CDR3 protein. This sample carries over 600,000 distinct CDR3 sequences, more than 35% of them seen once, and the ten largest clones take 15% to 20%. Sample: blood. These receptor sequences come from a man at least 80 years old in good health.

The sample holds a few counts of this clonotype. The chain combines TRBV20-1 with TRBJ1-2; D possibly corresponds to TRBD1 (5 bases). V gave up 6 bases and J gave up 5 bases, with 10 bases separating them. The CDR3 contains 11 residues. The germline V gene has CDR1 DFQATT and CDR2 SNEGSKA (reference sequence). Here the CDR3 reads CSADGTYGYTF. CDR3 DNA sequence: TGCAGTGCAGACGGGACTTATGGCTACACCTTC.

This chain joins TRBV10-2 and TRBJ1-1; D ambiguous. CDR1 is WSHSY and CDR2 is SAAADI in the germline V gene. The CDR3 has 14 amino acids. The V gene lost 4 bases and the J gene lost 5 bases, with 14 bases spanning the gap. CDR3 DNA sequence: TGCGCCAGCAGTGTCTATTCGGTCGAAACTGAAGCTTTCTTT. It yields the protein CASSVYSVETEAFF.

The chain recombines TRBV7-3 with TRBJ2-1, with D tentatively TRBD1 or TRBD2 (5 bases each). The CDR3 is made up of 15 amino acids. V gave up 5 bases and J gave up 7 bases, with 18 bases separating them. CDR1 is SGHTA and CDR2 is FQGTGA in the germline V gene. CDR3 residues: CASSRQPGARNEQFF. In DNA form, the CDR3 reads TGTGCCAGCAGCCGTCAGCCCGGGGCAAGGAATGAGCAGTTCTTC.

The rearrangement links TRBV2 to TRBJ2-1, with D possibly being TRBD2 (7 bases). This CDR3 is built from 11 residues. V was clipped by 7 bases and J by 10 bases, with 11 bases between them. The germline V gene encodes CDR1 SNHLY and CDR2 FYNNEI. Here the CDR3 reads CASKGGGEQFF. In nucleotides, the CDR3 is TGTGCCAGCAAAGGGGGAGGGGAGCAGTTCTTC.

The chain uses TRBV7-2 and TRBJ2-1, with 7 bases matching TRBD2. The CDR3 spans 16 residues. Losses at the gene ends were 5 bases for V and 11 bases for J; bases not matched to a gene: 18. The germline CDR1 and CDR2 sequences are SGHTA and FQGNSA. The CDR3: CASSLLGSGYEGKQFF. CDR3 bases: TGTGCCAGCAGCCTGCTGGGTAGCGGGTATGAGGGTAAGCAGTTCTTC.

This sequence joins TRBV29-1 and TRBJ1-2, with 10 nucleotides matching TRBD1. CDR1 is SQVTM and CDR2 is ANQGSEA in the germline V gene. This CDR3 is 13 amino acids long. V shed 7 bases, J shed 5 bases, and the junction held 7 bases outside the gene matches. CDR3 sequence: CSARTGGIYGYTF. For the CDR3, the DNA is TGCAGCGCACGGACAGGGGGTATTTATGGCTACACCTTC. Drawing the rest from reference TRBV29-1 and TRBJ1-2, the complete variable domain is SAVISQKPSRDICQRGTSLTIQCQVDSQVTMMFWYRQQPGQSLTLIATANQGSEATYESGFVIDKFPISRPNLTFSTLTVSNMSPEDSSIYLCSARTGGIYGYTFGSGTRLTVV.

CDR3 in amino acids: CASRWTSGRLDEQYF. CDR3 in DNA: TGTGCCAGCAGGTGGACTAGCGGGAGGTTGGACGAGCAGTACTTC. This sequence joins TRBV28 and TRBJ2-7; TRBD2 aligns across 14 bases. This CDR3 has 15 residues. V lost 6 bases and J lost 5; bases outside the gene matches: 6. Germline V gene sequence: CDR1 MDHEN, CDR2 SYDVKM.

For this clonotype: This may be a read error, as it is one base from a much larger clone. The CDR3 nucleotides read TGTGCCAGCAGTTTCCGGAGTGAGCAGTACTTC. Amino acids: CASSFRSEQYF. V usage is TRBV12-3 or TRBV12-4 and J usage is TRBJ2-5, with no clear D. Trimming stripped 3 bases from V and 11 bases from J, with 10 bases between. This CDR3 spans 11 amino acids.